What follows are 12 T cell receptor beta chains derived from one specimen sequenced in a study of regulatory T cells in long-lasting Graves disease. iRepertoire HTBI primers and Arm-PCR of CDR3 regions built TCR beta libraries. TCRdb processed the multiplex PCR reads anew with MiXCR; each CDR3 protein has one entry. The sample lists about 460,000 distinct CDR3 sequences; about 20% were seen once. As to time point: persistent/refractory GD, antithyroid drugs over 5 years with positive TRAb. With RNA extracted from PBMCs as input, the TCR library was made. The specimen was peripheral blood mononuclear cells (PBMCs), collected when the disease was refractory, from a patient treated with antithyroid drugs. All receptors come from a female donor with Graves disease.

This clonotype was counted a few times. The chain carries TRBV20-1 and TRBJ2-7, with D tentatively TRBD2 (6 bases). From germline, CDR1 is DFQATT and CDR2 SNEGSKA (reference sequence). The CDR3 has 17 residues. V dropped 3 bases and J dropped 2 bases, with 23 bases sitting between them. The CDR3 sequence: CSASSVVKGTGAYEQYF. The CDR3 nucleotides are TGCAGTGCTAGTTCGGTTGTTAAAGGGACGGGAGCCTACGAGCAGTACTTC.

V usage is TRBV6-9 and J usage is TRBJ2-7, with 10 bases fitting TRBD2. This CDR3 is built from 14 residues. Germline trimming cut 3 bases from V and 2 bases from J; bases unmatched to any gene: 1. Germline V gene data show CDR1 as MNHGY and CDR2 as SVAAGI. The CDR3: CASSYTSGTYEQYF. For the CDR3, the DNA is TGTGCCAGCAGTTACACTAGCGGGACCTACGAGCAGTACTTC.

The chain couples TRBV6-2 or TRBV6-3 to TRBJ2-1; D might be TRBD1 (7 bases). V gave up 5 bases and J gave up 7 bases, with 15 bases separating them. This CDR3 region has 14 residues. Germline V gene data show CDR1 as MNHEY and CDR2 as SVGEGT. This chain's CDR3 is CASSERQGGNEQFF. The CDR3 nucleotides are TGTGCCAGCAGTGAACGACAGGGAGGTAATGAGCAGTTCTTC.

J is TRBJ1-5 and V is TRBV12-5; D remains ambiguous. Germline V gene data show CDR1 as LGHNT and CDR2 as FRNRAP. Trimming shortened V by 2 bases and J by 4 bases, and 15 bases separated the two germline ends. The CDR3 runs to 16 residues. Written as DNA, the CDR3 is TGTGCTAGTGGTTTGTTGGGTACGGAAGATAATCAGCCCCAGCATTTT. It codes for CASGLLGTEDNQPQHF.

Many counts were recorded for this clonotype. This chain joins TRBV29-1 and TRBJ1-3; D uncertain. Germline CDR1 reads SQVTM; CDR2 reads ANQGSEA. V dropped 6 bases and J dropped 0 bases, with 9 bases sitting between them. The CDR3 runs to 13 residues. For the CDR3, the DNA is TGCAGCGTGACGGAAAGCTCTGGAAACACCATATATTTT. Protein sequence: CSVTESSGNTIYF.

This clonotype was observed at least ten times. This chain links TRBV6-1 with TRBJ1-1; 7 bases are shared with TRBD1. The junction had 7 bases not matched to a gene; V was cut back by 8 bases and J by 1 base. The CDR3 is 14 amino acids. The germline V gene encodes CDR1 MNHNS and CDR2 SASEGT. This CDR3 is CASGHHRGNTEAFF. CDR3 sequence (DNA): TGTGCCAGCGGCCACCACAGGGGGAACACTGAAGCTTTCTTT.

This clonotype was observed at least ten times. The V call is TRBV24-1, the J call TRBJ2-5; the D is unclear. The CDR3 length is 13 residues. Trimming cost V 3 bases and J 7 bases, with 11 bases left between them. Germline V CDR1 and CDR2: KGHDR, SFDVKD. CDR3 protein: CATSDESLGTQYF. CDR3 DNA: TGTGCCACCAGTGATGAGAGCCTAGGGACCCAGTACTTC.

This sequence joins TRBV11-2 and TRBJ2-5; 8 nucleotides match TRBD2. With V trimmed by 5 bases and J by 5 bases, 16 bases remained unmatched. The germline V gene has CDR1 SGHAT and CDR2 FQNNGV. This CDR3 has 17 amino acids. CDR3 nucleotides: TGTGCCAGCAGCCGGAGTCCGGGACTAGACACATCGGAGACCCAGTACTTC. Protein product: CASSRSPGLDTSETQYF. Drawing the rest from reference TRBV11-2 and TRBJ2-5, the complete variable domain is EAGVAQSPRYKIIEKRQSVAFWCNPISGHATLYWYQQILGQGPKLLIQFQNNGVVDDSQLPKDRFSAERLKGVDSTLKIQPAKLEDSAVYLCASSRSPGLDTSETQYFGPGTRLLVL.

The chain recombines TRBV5-5 with TRBJ1-4; D might be TRBD1 (6 bases). With 0 bases removed from V and 5 bases from J, the gap between germline ends came to 11 bases. This CDR3 has 15 amino acids. Germline V gives CDR1 SGHKS, CDR2 YYEKEE (reference sequence). The CDR3 reads CASSLGTEKNEKLFF. Here the CDR3 DNA reads TGTGCCAGCAGCTTGGGGACAGAAAAGAATGAAAAACTGTTTTTT.

The chain carries TRBV7-2 and TRBJ2-7; 9 bases match TRBD2. Germline V gives CDR1 SGHTA, CDR2 FQGNSA. V lost 8 bases to trimming and J lost 0 bases; unmatched junction nucleotides: 14. CDR3 length: 17 residues. CDR3: CASSPFVSGRNSYEQYF. DNA for the CDR3: TGTGCCAGCTCACCGTTCGTAAGCGGGAGGAACTCCTACGAGCAGTACTTC.

This clonotype showed up just a few times. The chain's CDR3 is CATSNSGSGVGELFF. The CDR3 DNA is TGTGCCACCAGCAATAGCGGGAGCGGTGTTGGGGAGCTGTTTTTT. This chain links TRBV15 with TRBJ2-2; 9 bases fit TRBD2. V lost 4 bases and J lost 8; bases outside the gene matches: 8. CDR3 length equals 15 residues. Germline V gene lookup returns CDR1 LNHNV and CDR2 YYDKDF (reference sequence). Variable domain in full (rest from reference TRBV15 and TRBJ2-2): DAMVIQNPRYQVTQFGKPVTLSCSQTLNHNVMYWYQQKSSQAPKLLFHYYDKDFNNEADTPDNFQSRRPNTSFCFLDIRSPGLGDTAMYLCATSNSGSGVGELFFGEGSRLTVL.

The chain couples TRBV5-1 to TRBJ2-7; 10 bases agree with TRBD2. Germline CDR1 reads SGHRS; CDR2 reads YFSETQ. CDR3 length: 15 amino acids. The trim removed 6 bases at V and 0 bases at J, leaving 6 bases unmatched. CDR3 sequence reads: CASTPGLAFSYEQYF. Written as DNA, the CDR3 is TGCGCCAGCACCCCGGGACTAGCGTTCTCCTACGAGCAGTACTTC.